This TCR beta chain was identified during a study of blood T cell repertoires in COVID-19. Study details: COVID-19 samples, acute and convalescent, were from the United States, Italy and Spain. PBMCs, B-cell-depleted T cells, or T cells provided the cDNA or gDNA that made up the material.

Germline V gene lookup returns CDR1 SGHRS and CDR2 YFSETQ. V lost 0 bases, J lost 1 base, and 16 bases lay in between. The CDR3 totals 17 residues. Original processing methods: Scientists estimated how many nucleated cells there were by amplifying reference gene primers. Using immunoSEQ multiplex PCR, the repertoire was profiled, and TCRdb retains in-frame clones only, with some absent. The D gene and trimming were derived from the DNA, and the V and J assignments and clone size from that table. The table lists 120,000 to 150,000 clones, roughly four fifths of them singletons. Sequenced: peripheral blood. The sequence was collected from an elderly woman with acute or convalescent COVID-19. The chain is built from TRBV5-1 and TRBJ1-1; D is uncertain. The CDR3 DNA sequence: TGCGCCAGCAGCTTGGGGGAAGTCGGGGATCCGAACACTGAAGCTTTCTTT. Encoded protein: CASSLGEVGDPNTEAFF.